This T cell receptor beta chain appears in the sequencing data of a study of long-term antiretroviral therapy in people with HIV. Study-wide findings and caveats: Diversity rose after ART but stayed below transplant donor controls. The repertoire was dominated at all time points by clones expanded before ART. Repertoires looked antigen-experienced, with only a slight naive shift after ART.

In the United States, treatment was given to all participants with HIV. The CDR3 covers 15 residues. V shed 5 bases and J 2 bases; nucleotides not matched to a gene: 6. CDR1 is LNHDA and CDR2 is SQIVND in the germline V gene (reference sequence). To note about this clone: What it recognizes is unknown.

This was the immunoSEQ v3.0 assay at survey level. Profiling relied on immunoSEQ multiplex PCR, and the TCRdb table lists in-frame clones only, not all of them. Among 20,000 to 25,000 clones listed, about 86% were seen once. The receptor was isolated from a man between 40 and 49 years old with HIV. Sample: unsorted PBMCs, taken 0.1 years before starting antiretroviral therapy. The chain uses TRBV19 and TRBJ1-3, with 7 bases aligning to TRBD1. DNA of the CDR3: TGTGCCAGTAGTCCGGACAGGCCCCCTGGAAACACCATATATTTT. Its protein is CASSPDRPPGNTIYF.